The rows below give T cell receptor beta chains drawn from one sample of a study of early T cells in non-severe SARS-CoV-2 infection. Using its own MiXCR run on the 5' RACE reads, TCRdb lists one record per CDR3 protein. The sample holds under 80,000 distinct CDR3 sequences, 9.5% to 13% seen once. Sequencing input: whole blood. These receptor sequences come from an adult who was a healthcare worker with PCR-confirmed SARS-CoV-2 infection or an uninfected control (not recorded which). CDR3s include the opening cysteine and the closing phenylalanine or tryptophan. Each record gives: CDR3 DNA, CDR3 protein, J gene, clone size, D gene, V gene. The D gene is left open where the match is weak. Expanded clones get a size class; other rows say once, few or many, or leave the size out.

cdr3_nt: TGTGCCAGCAGACGCGGGACTAGCGGGAGTGCCCACGAGCAGTACTTC
cdr3_aa: CASRRGTSGSAHEQYF
j_call: TRBJ2-7
clone_size: .
d_call: TRBD2
v_call: TRBV3-1

cdr3_nt: TGTGCCAGCAGTAGCGGGCAAGCTGGAAACACCATATATTTT
cdr3_aa: CASSSGQAGNTIYF
j_call: TRBJ1-3
clone_size: many
d_call: .
v_call: TRBV2

cdr3_nt: TGTGCCAGCAGTCCGGGAGGACAGGGGGCCACCGGGGAGCTGTTTTTT
cdr3_aa: CASSPGGQGATGELFF
j_call: TRBJ2-2
clone_size: .
d_call: TRBD1
v_call: TRBV7-2

cdr3_nt: TGTGCCAGCAGAGAGACAGGGGATCAGCCCCAGCATTTT
cdr3_aa: CASRETGDQPQHF
j_call: TRBJ1-5
clone_size: few
d_call: TRBD1
v_call: TRBV2

cdr3_nt: TGTGCCAGCAGCGGAGGAACAGGGGCGATCGGGGAGCTGTTTTTT
cdr3_aa: CASSGGTGAIGELFF
j_call: TRBJ2-2
clone_size: .
d_call: TRBD1
v_call: TRBV5-5

cdr3_nt: TGTGCCAGCAGTGAAGACCCCCGGGCGGCCCAGTACTTC
cdr3_aa: CASSEDPRAAQYF
j_call: TRBJ2-5
clone_size: .
d_call: .
v_call: TRBV2

cdr3_nt: TGTGCCAGCAGCTTGTTTGGCGGGAGGGCCCCCCAGTACTTC
cdr3_aa: CASSLFGGRAPQYF
j_call: TRBJ2-7
clone_size: .
d_call: TRBD2
v_call: TRBV7-8

cdr3_nt: TGTGCCAGCAGTTCTCTAGCGGGGGGGAGGAACGAGCAGTACTTC
cdr3_aa: CASSSLAGGRNEQYF
j_call: TRBJ2-7
clone_size: .
d_call: TRBD2
v_call: TRBV6-2/TRBV6-3

cdr3_nt: TGTGCCAGTAGTATAGTCTCGCAAAATGAGCAGTTCTTC
cdr3_aa: CASSIVSQNEQFF
j_call: TRBJ2-1
clone_size: few
d_call: .
v_call: TRBV19

cdr3_nt: TGTGCCAGCAGCCGGCCCCCCCCTGAAGCTTTCTTT
cdr3_aa: CASSRPPPEAFF
j_call: TRBJ1-1
clone_size: few
d_call: .
v_call: TRBV7-6

cdr3_nt: TGCAGCGTCAAAGGAGACAGGGGTCAGCCCCAGCATTTT
cdr3_aa: CSVKGDRGQPQHF
j_call: TRBJ1-5
clone_size: .
d_call: TRBD1
v_call: TRBV29-1

cdr3_nt: TGTGCCAGCTCACCGAAGAGCAGACCTGAAGCTTTCTTT
cdr3_aa: CASSPKSRPEAFF
j_call: TRBJ1-1
clone_size: .
d_call: .
v_call: TRBV18

cdr3_nt: TGCAGCGTTGGTGACAGGGGCTACGAGCAGTACTTC
cdr3_aa: CSVGDRGYEQYF
j_call: TRBJ2-7
clone_size: .
d_call: TRBD1
v_call: TRBV29-1

cdr3_nt: TGTGCCATCAGTGGGACAGGGAATTCACCCCTCCACTTT
cdr3_aa: CAISGTGNSPLHF
j_call: TRBJ1-6
clone_size: many
d_call: TRBD1
v_call: TRBV10-3

cdr3_nt: TGTGCCAGCAGCGTCTCTGGAAACACCATATATTTT
cdr3_aa: CASSVSGNTIYF
j_call: TRBJ1-3
clone_size: many
d_call: .
v_call: TRBV7-8

cdr3_nt: TGTGCCAGCAGTTTTCCAGGGGGACACCCCCCTGGCTACACCTTC
cdr3_aa: CASSFPGGHPPGYTF
j_call: TRBJ1-2
clone_size: .
d_call: TRBD1
v_call: TRBV6-2/TRBV6-3